A selection of T cell receptor beta chains follows, all from one sample in a study of blood T cell repertoires in COVID-19. Assay used: immunoSEQ multiplex PCR; TCRdb lists only in-frame clones, some missing. In the table there are some 190,000 clones, about 88% of which are singletons. Sequenced input: PBMCs or T cells enriched from blood (not recorded which). Source of these receptors: a woman aged 25 to 39 who had recovered from COVID-19. The CDR3 runs from the conserved cysteine through the conserved F or W. A D gene is named only where the DNA matches it firmly. Part of the rows lack a size; the others show once, few, many or a class for expanded clones.

clone size,D gene,V gene,J gene,CDR3 protein,CDR3 DNA
.,TRBD2,TRBV7-3,TRBJ2-1,CASSFRIAGGNNEQFF,TGTGCCAGCAGCTTCAGGATAGCGGGAGGGAACAATGAGCAGTTCTTC
.,.,TRBV7-9,TRBJ1-2,CASSLESQVGGYTF,TGTGCCAGCAGCTTAGAGAGTCAGGTTGGCGGCTACACCTTC
.,.,TRBV12-5,TRBJ1-5,CASGLSGGPQHF,TGTGCTAGTGGTTTGTCGGGTGGGCCCCAGCATTTT
.,TRBD1,TRBV5-6,TRBJ1-1,CASSLGTGGVRNTEAFF,TGTGCCAGCAGCTTGGGGACAGGGGGCGTTCGGAACACTGAAGCTTTCTTT
many,TRBD1,TRBV2,TRBJ1-5,CASRARGTEQPQHF,TGTGCCAGCAGAGCCCGCGGGACAGAACAGCCCCAGCATTTT
.,TRBD2,TRBV30,TRBJ2-1,CASGLAGGYEQFF,TGTGCCTCAGGACTAGCGGGAGGGTATGAGCAGTTCTTC
.,TRBD1,TRBV28,TRBJ1-1,CASSQWSKQGDTEAFF,TGTGCCAGCAGCCAGTGGTCCAAACAGGGGGACACTGAAGCTTTCTTT
.,.,TRBV12-3/TRBV12-4,TRBJ1-1,CASSFLRPEAFF,TGTGCCAGCAGTTTCTTGCGGCCTGAAGCTTTCTTT
.,TRBD2,TRBV7-3,TRBJ2-1,CASSLIAGGYNEQFF,TGTGCCAGCAGCTTAATAGCGGGAGGGTACAATGAGCAGTTCTTC
.,TRBD1,TRBV6-2/TRBV6-3,TRBJ1-1,CASSFRTGGDTEAFF,TGTGCCAGCAGTTTTCGGACAGGGGGGGACACTGAAGCTTTCTTT
.,.,TRBV5-4,TRBJ2-3,CASSFRGSTDTQYF,TGTGCCAGCAGCTTTCGAGGGAGCACAGATACGCAGTATTTT
once,TRBD1,TRBV7-9,TRBJ1-3,CASSPLQRTGGNTIYF,TGTGCCAGCAGCCCGCTCCAACGGACAGGCGGAAACACCATATATTTT
.,TRBD1,TRBV11-2,TRBJ1-4,CASSLGRTGHNEKLFF,TGTGCCAGCAGCTTAGGGAGGACAGGGCATAATGAAAAACTGTTTTTT
many,.,TRBV5-4,TRBJ2-7,CASSLLGGGPQEQYF,TGTGCCAGCAGCTTGCTAGGGGGAGGGCCTCAAGAGCAGTACTTC
.,.,TRBV12-3/TRBV12-4,TRBJ2-1,CASSLVAGVEQFF,TGTGCCAGCAGTTTAGTCGCAGGGGTTGAGCAGTTCTTC
.,TRBD2,TRBV5-4,TRBJ2-2,CASSSELAGGPAGELFF,TGTGCCAGCAGCTCCGAGCTAGCGGGAGGGCCGGCCGGGGAGCTGTTTTTT
.,.,TRBV28,TRBJ1-2,CASSLGLRTIGGYTF,TGTGCCAGCAGTTTAGGGCTGAGGACTATTGGTGGCTACACCTTC
.,.,TRBV18,TRBJ2-3,CASSPPGTSTDTQYF,TGTGCCAGCTCACCCCCAGGGACTAGCACAGATACGCAGTATTTT
.,.,TRBV6-1,TRBJ2-5,CASSEPPGSYQETQYF,TGTGCCAGCAGTGAACCACCAGGATCGTACCAAGAGACCCAGTACTTC
few,.,TRBV30,TRBJ2-1,CAWAAAGGPQFF,TGTGCCTGGGCGGCGGCGGGTGGTCCTCAGTTCTTC
.,TRBD2,TRBV28,TRBJ2-5,CASTAGGPEETQYF,TGTGCCAGCACCGCGGGGGGGCCCGAAGAGACCCAGTACTTC
.,.,TRBV5-1,TRBJ2-3,CASSLGRSTDTQYF,TGCGCCAGCAGCTTGGGTCGGTCCACAGATACGCAGTATTTT
once,.,TRBV6-5,TRBJ2-1,CASSYDRSSYNEQFF,TGTGCCAGCAGTTACGATCGGAGCTCCTACAATGAGCAGTTCTTC
few,.,TRBV28,TRBJ1-2,CASTTDPYGYTF,TGTGCCAGCACGACAGATCCCTATGGCTACACCTTC
.,TRBD1,TRBV18,TRBJ1-5,CASTGQGGNQPQHF,TGTGCCAGCACAGGACAGGGTGGCAATCAGCCCCAGCATTTT
.,.,TRBV6-4,TRBJ2-6,CASSVSGSGANVLTF,TGTGCCAGCAGTGTGTCGGGCTCTGGGGCCAACGTCCTGACTTTC
.,.,TRBV15,TRBJ2-3,CATSRPIVDTQYF,TGTGCCACCAGCAGGCCTATCGTAGATACGCAGTATTTT
.,.,TRBV6-5,TRBJ1-2,CASSYRSLGEGYTF,TGTGCCAGCAGTTATAGGAGTCTGGGTGAAGGCTACACCTTC
once,TRBD2,TRBV7-2,TRBJ2-2,CASSFQPGLAGVGELFF,TGTGCCAGCAGCTTCCAGCCGGGACTAGCGGGAGTCGGGGAGCTGTTTTTT